This entry lists 2 T cell receptor beta chains sequenced from one sample in a study of shared clonotypes between healthy human individuals. TCRdb's table, derived via immunoSEQ multiplex PCR, lists solely in-frame clones and lacks some. The sample includes 600,000 or so clones, approximately 95% seen only once; the top ten take approximately 0.12%. Selected positively for CCR7 and CD45RO-negative, naive CD8 cells excluded terminally differentiated effector memory CD45RA+ cells. The sequencing sample was made of naive CD8+ T cells sorted from blood. The receptors originated from a woman aged 25 to 39 in good health.

With regard to this clone: The same CDR3 also results from other DNA sequences found in this sample. The V call is TRBV5-4, the J call TRBJ2-7; TRBD1 agrees at 7 bases. This CDR3 comprises 14 residues. The ends lost 3 bases at V and 2 bases at J; junction bases unmatched: 5. The germline gives CDR1 SGHNT, CDR2 YYREEE (reference sequence). In DNA form, the CDR3 reads TGTGCCAGCAGCTCCGGGACAGCCACCTACGAGCAGTACTTC. It specifies CASSSGTATYEQYF.

This rearrangement joins TRBV18 to TRBJ2-2, with a tentative D call TRBD1 (5 bases). V gave up 4 bases and J gave up 4 bases, with 16 bases separating them. This CDR3 has 16 residues. Germline V gene lookup returns CDR1 KGHSH and CDR2 LQKENI. This chain's CDR3 is CASSLPKGAGTGELFF. CDR3 in DNA: TGTGCCAGCTCACTACCTAAAGGGGCTGGCACCGGGGAGCTGTTTTTT.